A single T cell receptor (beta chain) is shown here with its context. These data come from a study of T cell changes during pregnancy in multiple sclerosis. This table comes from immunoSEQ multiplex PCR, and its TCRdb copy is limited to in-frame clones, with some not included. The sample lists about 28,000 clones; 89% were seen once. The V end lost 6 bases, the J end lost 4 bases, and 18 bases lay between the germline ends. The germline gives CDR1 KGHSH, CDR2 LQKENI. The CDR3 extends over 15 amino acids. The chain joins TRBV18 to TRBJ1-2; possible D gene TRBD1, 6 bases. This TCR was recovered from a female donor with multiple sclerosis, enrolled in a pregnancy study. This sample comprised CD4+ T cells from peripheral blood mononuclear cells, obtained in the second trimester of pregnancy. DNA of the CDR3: TGTGCCAGCTCGGTACAGGGCCCGACTTCCTATGGCTACACCTTC. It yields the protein CASSVQGPTSYGYTF.